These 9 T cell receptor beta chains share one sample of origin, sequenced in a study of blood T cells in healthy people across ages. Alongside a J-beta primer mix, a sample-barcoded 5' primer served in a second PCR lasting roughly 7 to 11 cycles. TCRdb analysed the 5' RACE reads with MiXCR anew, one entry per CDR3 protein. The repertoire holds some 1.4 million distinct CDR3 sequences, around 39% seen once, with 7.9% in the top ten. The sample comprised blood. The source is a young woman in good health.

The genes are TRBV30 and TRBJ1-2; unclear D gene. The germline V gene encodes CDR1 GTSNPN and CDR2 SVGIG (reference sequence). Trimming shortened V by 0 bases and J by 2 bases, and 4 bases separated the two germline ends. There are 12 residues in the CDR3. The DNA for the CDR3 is TGTGCCTGGAGTGTACGGAACTATGGCTACACCTTC. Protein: CAWSVRNYGYTF.

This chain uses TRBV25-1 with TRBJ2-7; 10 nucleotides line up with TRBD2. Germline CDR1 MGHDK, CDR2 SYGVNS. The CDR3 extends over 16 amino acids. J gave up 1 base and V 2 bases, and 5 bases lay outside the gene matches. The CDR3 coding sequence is TGTGCCAGCAGTGAACTCACTAGCGGGGTGTCCTACGAGCAGTACTTC. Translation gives CASSELTSGVSYEQYF.

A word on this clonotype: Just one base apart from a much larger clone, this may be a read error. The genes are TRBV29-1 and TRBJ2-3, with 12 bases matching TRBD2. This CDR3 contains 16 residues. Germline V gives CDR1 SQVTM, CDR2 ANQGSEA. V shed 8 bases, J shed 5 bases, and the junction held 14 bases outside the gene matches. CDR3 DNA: TGCAGCACTTCATCTCTAGCGGGAGGGCCGGTAGATACGCAGTATTTT. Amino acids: CSTSSLAGGPVDTQYF.

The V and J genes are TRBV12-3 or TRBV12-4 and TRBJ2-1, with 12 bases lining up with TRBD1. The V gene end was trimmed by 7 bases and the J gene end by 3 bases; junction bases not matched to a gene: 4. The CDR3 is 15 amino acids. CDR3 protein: CASTGTGGRYNEQFF. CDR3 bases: TGTGCCAGCACCGGGACAGGGGGCCGCTACAATGAGCAGTTCTTC.

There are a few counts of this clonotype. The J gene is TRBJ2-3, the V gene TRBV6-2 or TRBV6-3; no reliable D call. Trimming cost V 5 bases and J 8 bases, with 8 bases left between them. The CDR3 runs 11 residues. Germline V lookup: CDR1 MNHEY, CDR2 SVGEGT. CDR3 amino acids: CASSKDRTQYF. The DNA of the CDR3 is TGTGCCAGCAGTAAGGATCGTACGCAGTATTTT.

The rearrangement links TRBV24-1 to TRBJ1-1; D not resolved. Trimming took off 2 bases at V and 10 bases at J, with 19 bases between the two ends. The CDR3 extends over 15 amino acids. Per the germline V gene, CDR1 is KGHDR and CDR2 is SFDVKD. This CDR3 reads CATSDSRTDRAGAFF. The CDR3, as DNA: TGTGCCACCAGTGATTCCAGGACCGACCGAGCAGGAGCTTTCTTT.

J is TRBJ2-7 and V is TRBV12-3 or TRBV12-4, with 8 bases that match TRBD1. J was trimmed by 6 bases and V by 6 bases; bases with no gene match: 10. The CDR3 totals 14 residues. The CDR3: CASSLSRTGTEQYF. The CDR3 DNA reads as TGTGCCAGCAGCCTTTCCCGGACAGGGACCGAGCAGTACTTC.

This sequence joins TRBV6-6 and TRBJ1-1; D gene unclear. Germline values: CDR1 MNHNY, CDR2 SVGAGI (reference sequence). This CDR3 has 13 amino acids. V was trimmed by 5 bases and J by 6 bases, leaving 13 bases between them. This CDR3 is CASSPRIEAEAFF. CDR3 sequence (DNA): TGTGCCAGCAGTCCCAGGATCGAAGCTGAAGCTTTCTTT.

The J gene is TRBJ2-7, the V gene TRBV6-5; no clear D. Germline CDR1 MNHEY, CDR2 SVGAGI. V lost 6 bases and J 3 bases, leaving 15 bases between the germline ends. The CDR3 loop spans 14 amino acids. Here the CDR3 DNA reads TGTGCCAGCAGAAGTCGACACGGACGCTACGAGCAGTACTTC. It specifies CASRSRHGRYEQYF.